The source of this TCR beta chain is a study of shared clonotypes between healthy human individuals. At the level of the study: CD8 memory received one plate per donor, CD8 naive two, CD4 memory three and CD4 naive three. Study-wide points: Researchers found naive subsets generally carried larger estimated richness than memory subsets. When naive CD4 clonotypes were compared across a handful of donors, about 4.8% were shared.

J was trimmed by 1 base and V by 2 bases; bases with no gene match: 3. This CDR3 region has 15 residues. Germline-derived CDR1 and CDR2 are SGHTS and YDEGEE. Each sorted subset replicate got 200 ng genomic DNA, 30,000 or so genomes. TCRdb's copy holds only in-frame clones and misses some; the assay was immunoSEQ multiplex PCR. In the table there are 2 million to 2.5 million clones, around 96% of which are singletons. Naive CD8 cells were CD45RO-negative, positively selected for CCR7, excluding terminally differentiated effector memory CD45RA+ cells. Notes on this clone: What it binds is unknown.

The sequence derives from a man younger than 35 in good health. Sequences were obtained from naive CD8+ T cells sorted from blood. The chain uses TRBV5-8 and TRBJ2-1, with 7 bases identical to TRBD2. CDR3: CASSFAGESYNEQFF. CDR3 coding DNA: TGTGCCAGCAGCTTTGCGGGGGAGTCCTACAATGAGCAGTTCTTC. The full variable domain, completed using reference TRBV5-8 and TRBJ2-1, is EAGVTQSPTHLIKTRGQQATLRCSPISGHTSVYWYQQALGLGLQFLLWYDEGEERNRGNFPPRFSGRQFPNYSSELNVNALELEDSALYLCASSFAGESYNEQFFGPGTRLTVL.